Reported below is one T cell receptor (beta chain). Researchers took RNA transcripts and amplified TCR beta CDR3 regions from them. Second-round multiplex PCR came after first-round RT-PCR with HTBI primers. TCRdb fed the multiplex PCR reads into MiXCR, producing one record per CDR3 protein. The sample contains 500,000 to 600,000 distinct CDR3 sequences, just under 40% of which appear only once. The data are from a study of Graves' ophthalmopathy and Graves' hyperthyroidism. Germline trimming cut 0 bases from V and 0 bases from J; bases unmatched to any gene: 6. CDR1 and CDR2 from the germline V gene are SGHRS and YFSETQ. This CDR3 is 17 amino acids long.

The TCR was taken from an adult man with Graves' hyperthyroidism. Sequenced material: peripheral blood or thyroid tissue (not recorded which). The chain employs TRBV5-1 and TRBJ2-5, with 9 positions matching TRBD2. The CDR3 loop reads CASSLGASGAYQETQYF. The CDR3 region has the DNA TGCGCCAGCAGCTTGGGTGCTAGCGGGGCGTACCAAGAGACCCAGTACTTC. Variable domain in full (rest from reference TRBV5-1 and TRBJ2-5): KAGVTQTPRYLIKTRGQQVTLSCSPISGHRSVSWYQQTPGQGLQFLFEYFSETQRNKGNFPGRFSGRQFSNSRSEMNVSTLELGDSALYLCASSLGASGAYQETQYFGPGTRLLVL.